This T cell receptor (beta chain) stems from a study of cytomegalovirus exposure and HLA in healthy donors (dated by TCRdb to 2015 to 2018). Context from the whole study: An earlier analysis of about 530 of the donors reported approximately 260 Gb of sequence data and around 110 million unique TCR beta sequences obtained from some 200 million T cells. An early release that covered roughly 600 HLA-typed donors contained about 300 gigabases of sequencing data and 70 million to 100 million unique TCR sequences. The genetic ancestry cluster associated with self-reported Caucasian donors included 65% to 90% of the 398 genotyped donors. The aim of the study was to test whether cataloging public T cell receptors could identify signatures of past pathogen exposure. Using immunosequencing, the study profiled T cell repertoires from some 670 subjects and related those repertoires to cytomegalovirus serostatus. Besides the first cohort of about 730 subjects, a separate validation cohort made up of roughly 120 different subjects was used. To predict cytomegalovirus infection status, the study combined high-throughput TCR immunosequencing, statistical association of individual TCRs with disease status, and machine learning. To study patterns of TCR occurrence, a later analysis re-analyzed previously published TCR beta repertoires from around 660 donors and added high-resolution HLA genotyping. The later analysis used no new phenotypic data to find candidate immune exposures, relying instead on TCR beta sequences and their occurrence across donors. To decide whether each TCR beta V gene segment behaved as functional or pseudogenic, an earlier analysis of fewer than 750 of the donors relied on high-throughput TCR beta sequencing. Donor age, sex, ethnicity and CMV serostatus were collected together with the repertoire data. A later genetic analysis took genome-wide SNP genotypes for about three fifths of the roughly 670 donors and used that subset as a discovery cohort. All discovery cohort repertoires had been generated on a single sequencing platform. HLA typing included class I and class II loci at four-digit resolution. The number of typed donors differed by locus: roughly 620-640 for A, B, C, DRB1 and DQB1; approximately 520 for DQA1; around 610 for DPA1; and some 430 for DPB1. About five DR-DQ haplotypes were treated as single units for association and clustering because of strong linkage in the cohort. Among approximately 370 genotyped donors of the cohort, an average of approximately 240,000 unique TCR beta nucleotide sequences was sequenced per donor, of which about 19% were non-productive. General conclusions and limits of the study: Because counts were too low, approximately 18 rarely observed V segments, including chromosome 9 orphons, were excluded from the earlier analysis of some 590 of the donors. This cohort had only TCR beta chains sequenced, and the lack of alpha or paired-chain data limited which features could be detected. For the cohort, immune exposure information was limited to CMV serostatus. The study listed 150 to 200 TCR beta chains as associated with cytomegalovirus. Specific HLA alleles were associated with 15,000 to 20,000 TCR beta sequences at a false discovery rate of 0.05 in a later analysis. Presence/absence analyses assumed roughly uniform sequencing depth across donors, an assumption that may not hold. Most TCR sequences were observed very rarely across donors, whereas some public TCRs were present in many individuals. According to a later genetic analysis, donors in an Asian-associated ancestry cluster had fewer N-insertions in productive TCRs than the approximately 610-donor mean. A few of the identified cytomegalovirus-associated TCR beta chains were confirmed in vitro to be specific for cytomegalovirus antigens. A further reported finding was that TCR beta sequences accurately predicted the HLA-A and HLA-B alleles for most subjects in the first cohort. In a later analysis, HLA-associated TCR beta chains were found to be more clonally expanded and to have lower generation probabilities than equally common non-associated chains. In a later analysis, most CMV-associated TCR beta chains were found to appear HLA-restricted, with HLA associations seemingly driven largely by CMV exposure. The authors suggested that the approach could potentially be generalized to other disease states and immunological phenotypes. A group of highly shared sequence variants was considered likely to be a technical artifact of the sequencing pipeline. Several of the top co-occurrence clusters appeared to be linked to parvovirus B19, influenza, CMV and Epstein-Barr virus, according to a later analysis. In a later analysis, TCR association rates were found to vary across HLA loci, with the most associated TCRs seen for DRB1 alleles and the fewest for HLA-C alleles. Some IMGT-functional V segments, including TRBV6-2 and TRBV6-3, could not be distinguished by the 87-base-pair reads and were therefore excluded. Assigning TCR associations to individual alleles was difficult when HLA alleles, especially DR and DQ, strongly co-occurred. In an earlier analysis of approximately 590 of the donors, most TCR beta V segments were observed in productive rearrangements about 90% or about 30% of the time, broadly matching IMGT annotations. Correlated functional status among segregating V segments might be attributable to linkage disequilibrium, but an unknown experimental factor could not be ruled out. In both the original and validation cohorts, the classifier was reported to diagnose cytomegalovirus status with high specificity and sensitivity. An association between a missense DCLRE1C variant and V-gene and J-gene trimming of TCR beta chains was found in a later genetic analysis and replicated in an independent cohort. Because HLA typing was unavailable for some donors at each locus, only the typed subset was used in association tests.

The cohort consisted of 666 healthy bone marrow donors. All cohort members were sampled while nominally healthy, although unrecorded immune exposures were likely present. The donor was CMV seronegative and belonged to the group of around 350 seronegative cohort members. Each donor provided a peripheral blood sample, and peripheral blood mononuclear cells were used for TCR beta sequencing. The Qiagen DNeasy Blood Extraction Kit was used to extract genomic DNA from the blood cell samples. Of note for this clone: Its antigen has not been determined. Per-nucleotide qualities are absent, and no much larger clonotype sits a single base away.

Via the germline V gene, CDR1 is SNHLY and CDR2 FYNNEI. Here V drops 7 bases and J drops 4 bases, and the junction holds 10 bases not matched to any gene. Including cysteine and phenylalanine, the CDR3 has 16 amino acids. Only the CDR3 portion is preserved as DNA: 48 bases, with reading frame beginning at the first base. Receptor amplification or capture employed the immunoSEQ multiplex PCR assay. For the multiplex PCR, a mixture combining 60 forward primers for TCR Vbeta segments and 13 reverse primers for TCR Jbeta segments was used. A multiplex PCR assay on genomic DNA amplified the CDR3 region of rearranged TCR beta genes. The Illumina HiSeq System was used to sequence the amplified TCR beta libraries as 87-base-pair reads. The study's own analysis went as follows. A later analysis tallied some 79 million unique TCR beta chains across the 550 to 850 repertoires, and approximately 12 million of those chains were shared by two or more donors. A nearest-neighbor algorithm error-corrected the raw reads and collapsed the reads into unique sequences, merging closely related sequences to remove PCR and sequencing errors. Alignment of CDR3 sequences to IMGT reference sequences was used to assign V, D and J gene segments. For a sequence to be retained, at least a six-nucleotide match to both a V gene segment and a J gene segment was required. A rearrangement counted as productive if the CDR3 had no stop codons and remained in frame with V and J, and every other rearrangement counted as non-productive. Following IMGT convention, CDR3 was defined as the stretch from the second conserved V-encoded cysteine up to the conserved J-encoded phenylalanine. In an earlier analysis of around 540 of the donors, sequences lacking an unambiguous match to a single V gene segment were excluded. An earlier analysis of 587 of the donors called V segments functional above 56.7% productive rearrangements and segregating when the between-donor standard deviation exceeded 5%. A statistical classification framework was built for diagnosing cytomegalovirus status from the catalog of TCR beta chain sequences. A later analysis assigned V and J genes by comparing TCR nucleotide sequences with IMGT/GENE-DB human TR gene sequences. In a later analysis, CDR3 sequences and most-parsimonious VDJ recombination scenarios were assigned using the TCRdist pipeline. In a later analysis, each TCR beta chain was defined by its CDR3 amino acid sequence together with its V-gene family, and reads without a unique V-gene family were excluded. A later analysis removed several hundred highly shared, low-generation-probability nucleotide sequences to deal with suspected cross-contamination and a sequencing artifact. In a later analysis, a clonal expansion index for each public chain was calculated from normalized within-repertoire ranks of inferred template counts. In a later analysis, generation probabilities were computed using a VDJ recombination model fitted to out-of-frame rearrangements, and the results were checked against IGoR. In a later analysis, TCR-TCR, TCR-HLA and TCR-CMV co-occurrence was scored with hypergeometric tests, and a repertoire-size bias correction was applied to TCR pairs. In a later analysis, false discovery rates were estimated by permuting HLA or CMV assignments 20 times. In a later analysis, co-occurring TCRs were grouped using DBSCAN, and TCRdist sequence similarity was added for clustering within HLA-allele-positive subsets. Repertoires with fewer than 30,000 or more than 120,000 public chains were left out of co-occurrence clustering, as were five repertoires with anomalous nucleotide sharing. Sourced from immuneACCESS, this table was stored by TCRdb with only in-frame sequences that have V and J called. A share of the clones is absent; for the studies checked, an unresolved V gene accounts for under half, and the remainder has no known explanation. Clone size and the V and J calls come from that table; the DNA yielded D and trimming. The sample has approximately 110,000 clones on record, around 80% of them singletons. Less than 2% of the sample is held by the ten biggest clonotypes.

The source is a man aged 50 to 59 in good health and CMV-seronegative. Recombination joined TRBV2 with TRBJ2-2, with TRBD2 matching 9 junction bases. Sequenced sample: PBMCs. For the CDR3, the sequence is CASTLEAGGGTGELFF. The DNA sequence is given as TGTGCCAGCACCCTCGAGGCGGGGGGGGGCACCGGGGAGCTGTTTTTT.